Presented here are 3 T cell receptor beta chains from one specimen sequenced in a study of T-cell memory formation after mild COVID-19. TCRdb ran MiXCR on the 5' RACE reads and lists one entry per CDR3 protein. The repertoire includes roughly 340,000 distinct CDR3 sequences, 20% to 25% of them detected once, and 21% sits in the top ten. Material: PBMCs or a T cell subset sorted from them (not recorded which). Source of these receptors: a man in his late teens or twenties who had mild COVID-19 (a few samples of this study predate the infection). Cell type and time point are not known.

This clonotype was seen only a few times. The genes are TRBV4-2 and TRBJ2-5; either TRBD1 or TRBD2 may supply D (6 bases each). V gave up 4 bases and J gave up 1 base, with 10 bases separating them. Germline V gives CDR1 LGHNA, CDR2 YNFKEQ. CDR3 size: 14 residues. Here the CDR3 reads CASSREGGQETQYF. In nucleotides, the CDR3 is TGTGCCAGCAGCCGCGAGGGGGGCCAAGAGACCCAGTACTTC.

This clonotype was seen more than once but under ten times. The rearrangement links TRBV7-6 to TRBJ2-2; 11 bases align to TRBD1. The length of the CDR3 is 15 residues. Losses at the gene ends were 3 bases for V and 7 bases for J; bases not matched to a gene: 4. Germline-derived CDR1 and CDR2 are SGHVS and FNYEAQ. CDR3 sequence: CASSFGQGAHGELFF. The CDR3 DNA sequence: TGTGCCAGCAGCTTCGGACAGGGGGCGCACGGGGAGCTGTTTTTT. Filled out from reference TRBV7-6 and TRBJ2-2, the complete variable domain reads GAGVSQSPRYKVTKRGQDVALRCDPISGHVSLYWYRQALGQGPEFLTYFNYEAQQDKSGLPNDRFSAERPEGSISTLTIQRTEQRDSAMYRCASSFGQGAHGELFFGEGSRLTVL.

V is TRBV2 and J is TRBJ1-5, with 7 bases that match TRBD1. The CDR3 has 15 amino acids. Germline CDR1 reads SNHLY; CDR2 reads FYNNEI. After removal of 6 bases from V and 10 bases from J, the junction contained 15 bases not matched to a gene. The CDR3 protein is CASSDLSGGWSPQHF. CDR3 bases: TGTGCCAGCAGCGACCTCTCAGGGGGATGGAGCCCCCAGCATTTT.